Listed below are T cell receptor beta chains from one sample, sequenced in a study of shared clonotypes between healthy human individuals. The method was immunoSEQ multiplex PCR; TCRdb's version includes in-frame clones alone and lacks a portion of them. The table lists some 1,900,000 clones, just under 95% of them singletons, with 1.2% in the top ten. Source material: naive CD8+ T cells sorted from blood. The origin of the receptors is a man aged 18-30 years in good health. Both conserved end residues are part of each CDR3. D genes are given only for firm matches. The listing skips clone size in some rows; elsewhere it reads once, few, many or a size class.

D,V,J,size,CDR3,DNA
-,TRBV13,TRBJ1-5,-,CASSLGYPGQPQHF,TGTGCCAGCAGCTTAGGATATCCGGGGCAGCCCCAGCATTTT
TRBD1,TRBV5-1,TRBJ2-7,-,CASSLGTGPSYEQYF,TGCGCCAGCAGCTTGGGGACAGGGCCGTCCTACGAGCAGTACTTC
-,TRBV11-2,TRBJ2-7,-,CASRHLRDTFYEQYF,TGTGCCAGCAGACACCTCCGGGACACGTTCTACGAGCAGTACTTC
-,TRBV27,TRBJ2-3,-,CASSLLLGDTQYF,TGTGCCAGCAGTTTACTTCTGGGAGATACGCAGTATTTT
-,TRBV6-1,TRBJ2-7,-,CASSPPGLKDPEQYF,TGTGCCAGCAGTCCGCCGGGACTCAAGGACCCCGAGCAGTACTTC
-,TRBV7-2,TRBJ2-7,-,CASSLSQWGARPEQYF,TGTGCCAGCAGCCTCAGTCAGTGGGGGGCACGGCCCGAGCAGTACTTC
-,TRBV27,TRBJ2-7,-,CASSSTVHEQYF,TGTGCCAGCAGTTCGACAGTCCACGAGCAGTACTTC
-,TRBV27,TRBJ2-7,once,CASSVFTGTDSYEQYF,TGTGCCAGCAGTGTATTTACAGGCACCGATTCCTACGAGCAGTACTTC
-,TRBV30,TRBJ1-1,-,CAWSVPFETNTEAFF,TGTGCCTGGAGTGTACCGTTTGAGACGAACACTGAAGCTTTCTTT
-,TRBV6-6,TRBJ2-7,-,CASSHVVGEVDYEQYF,TGTGCCAGCAGCCACGTTGTTGGGGAGGTCGACTACGAGCAGTACTTC
TRBD2,TRBV7-8,TRBJ2-1,-,CASSPGLAGALSYNEQFF,TGTGCCAGCAGCCCGGGACTAGCGGGGGCCCTCTCCTACAATGAGCAGTTCTTC
-,TRBV9,TRBJ1-1,-,CASSAEGQFDTEAFF,TGTGCCAGCAGCGCGGAAGGACAGTTTGACACTGAAGCTTTCTTT
-,TRBV19,TRBJ1-2,-,CASISAGQAYGYTF,TGTGCCAGTATTTCGGCGGGACAAGCCTATGGCTACACCTTC
TRBD2,TRBV4-1,TRBJ2-7,-,CASSQALADYSYEQYF,TGCGCCAGCAGCCAAGCGCTAGCGGACTACTCCTACGAGCAGTACTTC
-,TRBV7-6,TRBJ2-2,-,CASSLTTTWAPTGELFF,TGTGCCAGCAGCTTAACGACCACGTGGGCTCCGACCGGGGAGCTGTTTTTT
TRBD1,TRBV28,TRBJ1-5,-,CASSLVAGGNQPQHF,TGTGCCAGCAGTTTAGTGGCAGGGGGTAATCAGCCCCAGCATTTT
-,TRBV5-4,TRBJ2-3,once,CASSLISETDTQYF,TGTGCCAGCAGCTTAATCAGCGAGACAGATACGCAGTATTTT
-,TRBV11-2,TRBJ2-7,-,CASSLKSGRSYEQYF,TGTGCCAGCAGCTTAAAATCGGGCCGTTCCTACGAGCAGTACTTC
-,TRBV29-1,TRBJ2-2,-,CSALTDTGELFF,TGCAGCGCCCTTACGGACACCGGGGAGCTGTTTTTT
-,TRBV27,TRBJ2-2,-,CASSYLHTGELFF,TGTGCCAGCAGTTACCTGCACACCGGGGAGCTGTTTTTT
TRBD1,TRBV6-5,TRBJ1-3,-,CASKLQGAGNTIYF,TGTGCCAGCAAGTTACAGGGGGCGGGAAACACCATATATTTT
TRBD1,TRBV30,TRBJ1-2,once,CAGGTGSGYGYTF,TGTGCCGGGGGGACAGGGTCGGGCTATGGCTACACCTTC
-,TRBV5-6,TRBJ2-3,-,CASSPPAADTQYF,TGTGCCAGCAGCCCTCCGGCGGCAGATACGCAGTATTTT
-,TRBV6-5,TRBJ2-5,-,CASSYGEVETQYF,TGTGCCAGCAGTTACGGGGAGGTGGAGACCCAGTACTTC
-,TRBV27,TRBJ2-7,-,CASSLIGRYEQYF,TGTGCCAGCAGTTTAATCGGTCGCTACGAGCAGTACTTC
TRBD1,TRBV28,TRBJ1-1,-,CASSNDRGGTRIEAFF,TGTGCCAGCAGCAATGACAGGGGAGGGACGAGGATTGAAGCTTTCTTT
-,TRBV27,TRBJ1-3,-,CASSPLGVSGNTIYF,TGTGCCAGCAGCCCTTTAGGGGTCTCTGGAAACACCATATATTTT
TRBD2,TRBV4-1,TRBJ2-7,-,CASSQAGGLAGAYEQYF,TGCGCCAGCAGCCAAGCCGGGGGGCTAGCGGGGGCCTACGAGCAGTACTTC
-,TRBV4-1,TRBJ1-1,-,CASSQRSSTEAFF,TGCGCCAGCAGCCAACGAAGTAGCACTGAAGCTTTCTTT
TRBD1,TRBV6-6,TRBJ2-5,-,CASSSDGQGETQYF,TGTGCCAGCAGTTCCGATGGACAGGGGGAGACCCAGTACTTC
TRBD2,TRBV30,TRBJ2-3,-,CAWSGLSGTSGSWADTQYF,TGTGCCTGGAGTGGACTTTCCGGGACTAGCGGGAGTTGGGCCGATACGCAGTATTTT
TRBD1,TRBV5-4,TRBJ1-1,-,CASSLIQGSAEAFF,TGTGCCAGCAGCTTGATACAGGGGAGCGCTGAAGCTTTCTTT
TRBD2,TRBV7-9,TRBJ2-3,-,CASSDGEGRPDTQYF,TGTGCCAGCAGCGACGGGGAGGGGAGGCCGGATACGCAGTATTTT
-,TRBV19,TRBJ2-7,once,CASSISPDNEQYF,TGTGCCAGTAGTATATCACCAGACAACGAGCAGTACTTC
-,TRBV19,TRBJ2-5,-,CASSSTGSQETQYF,TGTGCCAGTAGTAGCACAGGGTCCCAAGAGACCCAGTACTTC